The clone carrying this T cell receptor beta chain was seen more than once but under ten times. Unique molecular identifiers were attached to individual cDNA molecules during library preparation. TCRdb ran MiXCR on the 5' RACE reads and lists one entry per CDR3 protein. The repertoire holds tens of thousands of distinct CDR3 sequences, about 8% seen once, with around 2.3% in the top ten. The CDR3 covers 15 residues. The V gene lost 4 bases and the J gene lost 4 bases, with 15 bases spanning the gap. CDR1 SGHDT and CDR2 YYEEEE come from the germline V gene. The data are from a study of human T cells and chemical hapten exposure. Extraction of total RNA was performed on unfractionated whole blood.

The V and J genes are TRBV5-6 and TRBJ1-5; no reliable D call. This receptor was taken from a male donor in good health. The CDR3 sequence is CASSRWGGRNQPQHF. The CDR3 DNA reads TGTGCCAGCAGCCGTTGGGGAGGTCGGAATCAGCCCCAGCATTTT.